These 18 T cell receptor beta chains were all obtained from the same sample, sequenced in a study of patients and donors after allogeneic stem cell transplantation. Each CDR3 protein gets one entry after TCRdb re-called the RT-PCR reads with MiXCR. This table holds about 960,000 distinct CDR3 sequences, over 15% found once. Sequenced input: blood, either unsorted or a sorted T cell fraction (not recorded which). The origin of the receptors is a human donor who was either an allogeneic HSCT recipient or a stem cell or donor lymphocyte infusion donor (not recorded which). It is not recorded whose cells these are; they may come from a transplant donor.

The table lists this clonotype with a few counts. CDR3 sequence: CSAQDRATGELFF. The DNA of the CDR3 is TGCAGTGCCCAAGACAGGGCCACCGGGGAGCTGTTTTTT. This chain links TRBV20-1 with TRBJ2-2; TRBD1 matches at 7 bases. CDR1 and CDR2 from the germline V gene are DFQATT and SNEGSKA (reference sequence). J was trimmed by 4 bases and V by 6 bases; bases with no gene match: 5. This CDR3 comprises 13 residues.

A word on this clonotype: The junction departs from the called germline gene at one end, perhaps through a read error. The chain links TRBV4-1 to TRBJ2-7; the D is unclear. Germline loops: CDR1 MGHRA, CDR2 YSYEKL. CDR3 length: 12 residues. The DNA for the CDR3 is TGCGCCAGCAGCCAAGTTGGGAACGAGCAGCACTTC. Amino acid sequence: CASSQVGNEQHF.

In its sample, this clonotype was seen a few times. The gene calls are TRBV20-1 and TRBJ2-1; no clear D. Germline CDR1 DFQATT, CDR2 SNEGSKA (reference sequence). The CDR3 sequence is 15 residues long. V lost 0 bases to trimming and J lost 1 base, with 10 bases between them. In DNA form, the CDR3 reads TGCAGTGCTAGAGATCTTAGGGCGTCCTACAATGAGCAGTTCTTC. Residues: CSARDLRASYNEQFF.

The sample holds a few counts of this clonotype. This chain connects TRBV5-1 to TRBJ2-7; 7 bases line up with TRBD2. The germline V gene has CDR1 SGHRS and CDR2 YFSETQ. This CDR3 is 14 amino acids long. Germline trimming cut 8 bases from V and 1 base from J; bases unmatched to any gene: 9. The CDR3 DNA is TGCGCCAGTCATTTGGGCGGGAGTTCCTACGAGCAGTACTTC. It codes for CASHLGGSSYEQYF.

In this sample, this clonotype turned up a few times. This chain's CDR3 is CSGGSGRDEQFF. CDR3 sequence (DNA): TGCAGTGGGGGTAGCGGGAGGGATGAGCAGTTCTTC. The chain has TRBV20-1 and TRBJ2-1; 11 nucleotides line up with TRBD2. This CDR3 has 12 residues. After removal of 7 bases from V and 8 bases from J, the junction contained 4 bases not matched to a gene. Germline values: CDR1 DFQATT, CDR2 SNEGSKA (reference sequence).

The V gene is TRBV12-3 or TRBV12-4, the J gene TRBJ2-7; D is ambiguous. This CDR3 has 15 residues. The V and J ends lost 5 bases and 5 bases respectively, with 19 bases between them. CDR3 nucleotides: TGTGCCAGCAGTCTCTCGTGGGTGTTACGAAACGAGCAGTACTTC. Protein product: CASSLSWVLRNEQYF.

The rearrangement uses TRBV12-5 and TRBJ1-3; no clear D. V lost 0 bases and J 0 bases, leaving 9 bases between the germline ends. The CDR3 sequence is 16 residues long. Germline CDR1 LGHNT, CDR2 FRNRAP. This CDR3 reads CASGLVRQDSGNTIYF. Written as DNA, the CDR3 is TGTGCTAGTGGTTTGGTACGGCAGGACTCTGGAAACACCATATATTTT.

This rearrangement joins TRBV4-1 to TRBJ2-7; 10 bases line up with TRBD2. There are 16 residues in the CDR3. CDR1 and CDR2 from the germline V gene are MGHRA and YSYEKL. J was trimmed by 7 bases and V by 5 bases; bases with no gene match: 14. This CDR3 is CASSKYLAGVSGEQYF. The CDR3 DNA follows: TGCGCCAGCAGCAAGTACCTAGCGGGAGTCTCGGGGGAGCAGTACTTC.

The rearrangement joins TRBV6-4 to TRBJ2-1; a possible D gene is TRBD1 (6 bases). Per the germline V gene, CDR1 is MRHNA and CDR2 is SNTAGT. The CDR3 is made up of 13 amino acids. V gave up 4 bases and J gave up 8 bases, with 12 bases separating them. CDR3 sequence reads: CASSGGLGDEQFF. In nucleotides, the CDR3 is TGTGCCAGCAGTGGGGGGCTGGGGGATGAGCAGTTCTTC.

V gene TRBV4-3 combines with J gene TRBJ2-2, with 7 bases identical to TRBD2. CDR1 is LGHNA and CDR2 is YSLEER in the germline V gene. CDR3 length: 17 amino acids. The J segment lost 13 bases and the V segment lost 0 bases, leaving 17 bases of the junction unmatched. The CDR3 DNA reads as TGCGCCAGCAGCCAAGACCTCTCTTGGACGGGAGGAAATAGGCTGTTTTTT. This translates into CASSQDLSWTGGNRLFF.

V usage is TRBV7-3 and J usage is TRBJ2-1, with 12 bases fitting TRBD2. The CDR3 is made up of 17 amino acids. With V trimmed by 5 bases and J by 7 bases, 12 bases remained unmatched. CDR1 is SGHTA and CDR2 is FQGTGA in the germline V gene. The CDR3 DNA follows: TGTGCCAGCAGCCCAAGGGCTAGCGGGGGGGCGCGAAATGAGCAGTTCTTC. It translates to CASSPRASGGARNEQFF.

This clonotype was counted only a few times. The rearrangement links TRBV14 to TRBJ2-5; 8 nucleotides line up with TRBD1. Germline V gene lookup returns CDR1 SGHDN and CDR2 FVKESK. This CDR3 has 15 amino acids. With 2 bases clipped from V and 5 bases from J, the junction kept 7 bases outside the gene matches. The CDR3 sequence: CASSQRTGSYETQYF. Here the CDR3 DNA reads TGTGCCAGCAGCCAAAGGACAGGGAGTTATGAGACCCAGTACTTC.

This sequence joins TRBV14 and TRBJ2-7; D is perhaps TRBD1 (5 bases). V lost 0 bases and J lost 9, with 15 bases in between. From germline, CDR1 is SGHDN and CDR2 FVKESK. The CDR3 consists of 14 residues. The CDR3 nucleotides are TGTGCCAGCAGCCAAGATATGGGGCCCCTTGGGCAGTACTTC. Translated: CASSQDMGPLGQYF.

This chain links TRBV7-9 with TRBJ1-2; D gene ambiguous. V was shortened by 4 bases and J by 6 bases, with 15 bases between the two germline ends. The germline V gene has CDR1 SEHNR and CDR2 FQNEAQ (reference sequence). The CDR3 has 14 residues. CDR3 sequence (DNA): TGTGCCAGCAGCTACCTGGGCATCTCGGATGGCTACACCTTC. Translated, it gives CASSYLGISDGYTF.

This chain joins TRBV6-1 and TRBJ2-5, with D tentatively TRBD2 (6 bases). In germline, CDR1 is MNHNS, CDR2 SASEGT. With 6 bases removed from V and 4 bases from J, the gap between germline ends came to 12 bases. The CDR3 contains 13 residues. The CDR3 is CASSWRGGETQYF. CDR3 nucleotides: TGTGCCAGCAGCTGGAGGGGAGGAGAGACCCAGTACTTC.

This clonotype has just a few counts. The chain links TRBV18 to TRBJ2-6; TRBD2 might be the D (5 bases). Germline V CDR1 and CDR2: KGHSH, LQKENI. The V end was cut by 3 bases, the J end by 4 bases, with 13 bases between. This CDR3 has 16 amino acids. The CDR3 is CASSPRGLSGANVLTF. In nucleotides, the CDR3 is TGTGCCAGCTCACCTCGGGGTTTGTCCGGGGCCAACGTCCTGACTTTC.

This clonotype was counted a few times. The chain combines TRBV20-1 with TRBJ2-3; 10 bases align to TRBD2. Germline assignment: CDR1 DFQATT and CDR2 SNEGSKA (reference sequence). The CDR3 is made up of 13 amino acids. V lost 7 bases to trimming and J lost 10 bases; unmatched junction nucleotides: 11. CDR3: CSEAGGPLGSQYF. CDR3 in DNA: TGCAGTGAAGCGGGGGGGCCACTAGGTTCGCAGTATTTT.

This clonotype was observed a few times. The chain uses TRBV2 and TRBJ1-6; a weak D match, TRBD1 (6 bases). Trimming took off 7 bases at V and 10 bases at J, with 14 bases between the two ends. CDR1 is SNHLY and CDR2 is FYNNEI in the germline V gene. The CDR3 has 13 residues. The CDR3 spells CASTKGVGSPLHF. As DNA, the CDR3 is TGTGCCAGCACGAAGGGGGTAGGGTCACCCCTCCACTTT.